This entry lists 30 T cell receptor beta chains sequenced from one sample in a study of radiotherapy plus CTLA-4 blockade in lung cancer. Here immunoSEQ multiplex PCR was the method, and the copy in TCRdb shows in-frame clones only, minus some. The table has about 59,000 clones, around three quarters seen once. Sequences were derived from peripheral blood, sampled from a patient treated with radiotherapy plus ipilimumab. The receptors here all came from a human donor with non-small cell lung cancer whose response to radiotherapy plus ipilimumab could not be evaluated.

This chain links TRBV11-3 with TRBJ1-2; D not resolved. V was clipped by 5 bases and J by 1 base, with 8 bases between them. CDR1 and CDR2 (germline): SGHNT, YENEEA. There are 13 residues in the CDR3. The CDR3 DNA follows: TGTGCCAGCAGCCCCGAGGGTAACTATGGCTACACCTTC. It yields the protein CASSPEGNYGYTF.

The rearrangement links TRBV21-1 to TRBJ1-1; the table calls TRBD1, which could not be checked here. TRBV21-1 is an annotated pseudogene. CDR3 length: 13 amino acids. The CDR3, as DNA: TGTGCCAGCTCGGGACAGCCGAACACTGAAGCTTTCTTT. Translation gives CASSGQPNTEAFF.

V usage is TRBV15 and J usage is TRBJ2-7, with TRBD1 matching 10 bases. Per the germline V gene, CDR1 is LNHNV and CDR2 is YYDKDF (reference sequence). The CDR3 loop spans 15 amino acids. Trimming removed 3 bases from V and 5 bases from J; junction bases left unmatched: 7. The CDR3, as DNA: TGTGCCACCAGCAGGAACCGGGACAGGGGACACGAGCAGTACTTC. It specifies CATSRNRDRGHEQYF. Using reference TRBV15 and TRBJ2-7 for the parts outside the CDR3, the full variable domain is DAMVIQNPRYQVTQFGKPVTLSCSQTLNHNVMYWYQQKSSQAPKLLFHYYDKDFNNEADTPDNFQSRRPNTSFCFLDIRSPGLGDTAMYLCATSRNRDRGHEQYFGPGTRLTVT.

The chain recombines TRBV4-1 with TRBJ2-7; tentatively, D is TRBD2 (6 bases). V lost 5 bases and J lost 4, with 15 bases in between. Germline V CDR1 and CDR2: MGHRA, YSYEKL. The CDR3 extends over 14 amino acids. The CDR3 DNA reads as TGCGCCAGCAGCTCCCTGCGGGCGGGATACGAGCAGTACTTC. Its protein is CASSSLRAGYEQYF.

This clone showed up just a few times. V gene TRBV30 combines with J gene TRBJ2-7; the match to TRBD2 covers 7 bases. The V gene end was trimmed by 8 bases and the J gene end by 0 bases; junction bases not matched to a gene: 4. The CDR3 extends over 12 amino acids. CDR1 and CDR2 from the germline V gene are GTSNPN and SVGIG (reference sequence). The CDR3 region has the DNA TGTGCCGGGGGGGATCGCTCCTACGAGCAGTACTTC. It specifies CAGGDRSYEQYF. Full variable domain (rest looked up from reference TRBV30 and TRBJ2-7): SQTIHQWPATLVQPVGSPLSLECTVEGTSNPNLYWYRQAAGRGLQLLFYSVGIGQISSEVPQNLSASRPQDRQFILSSKKLLLSDSGFYLCAGGDRSYEQYFGPGTRLTVT.

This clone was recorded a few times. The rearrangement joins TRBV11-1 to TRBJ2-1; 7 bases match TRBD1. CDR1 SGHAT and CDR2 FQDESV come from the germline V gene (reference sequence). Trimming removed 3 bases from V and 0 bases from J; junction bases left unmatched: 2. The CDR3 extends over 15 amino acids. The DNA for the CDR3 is TGTGCCAGCAGCTTTGACAGGGACTCCTACAATGAGCAGTTCTTC. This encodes CASSFDRDSYNEQFF.

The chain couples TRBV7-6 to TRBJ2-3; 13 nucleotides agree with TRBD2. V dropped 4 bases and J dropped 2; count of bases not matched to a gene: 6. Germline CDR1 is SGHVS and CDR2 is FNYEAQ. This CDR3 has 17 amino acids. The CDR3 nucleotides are TGTGCCAGCAGCTCCCGGACTAGCGGGGGAGCCACAGATACGCAGTATTTT. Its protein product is CASSSRTSGGATDTQYF.

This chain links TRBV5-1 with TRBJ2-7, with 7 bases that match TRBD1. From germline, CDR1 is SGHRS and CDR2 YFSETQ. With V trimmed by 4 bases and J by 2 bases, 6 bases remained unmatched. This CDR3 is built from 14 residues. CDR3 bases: TGCGCCAGCAGCACATTGACAGGGACCTACGAGCAGTACTTC. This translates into CASSTLTGTYEQYF.

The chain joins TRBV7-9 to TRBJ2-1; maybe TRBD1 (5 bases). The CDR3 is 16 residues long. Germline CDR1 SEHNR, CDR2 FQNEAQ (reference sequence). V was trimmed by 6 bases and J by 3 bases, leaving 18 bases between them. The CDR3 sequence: CASSSTQSGHYNEQFF. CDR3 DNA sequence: TGTGCCAGCAGTTCTACTCAGTCAGGGCACTACAATGAGCAGTTCTTC.

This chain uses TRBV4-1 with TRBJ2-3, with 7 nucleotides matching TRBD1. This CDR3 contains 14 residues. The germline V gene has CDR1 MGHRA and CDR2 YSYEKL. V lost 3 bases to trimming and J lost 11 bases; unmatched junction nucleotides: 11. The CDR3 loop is CASSQAPDRELQYF. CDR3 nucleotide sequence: TGCGCCAGCAGCCAGGCCCCCGACAGGGAACTGCAGTATTTT.

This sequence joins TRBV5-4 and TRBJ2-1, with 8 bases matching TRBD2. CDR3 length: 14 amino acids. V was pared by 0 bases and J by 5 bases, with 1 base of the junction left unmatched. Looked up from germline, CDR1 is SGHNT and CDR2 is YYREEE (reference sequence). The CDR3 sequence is CASSLVSGDNEQFF. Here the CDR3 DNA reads TGTGCCAGCAGCTTGGTTAGCGGGGACAATGAGCAGTTCTTC.

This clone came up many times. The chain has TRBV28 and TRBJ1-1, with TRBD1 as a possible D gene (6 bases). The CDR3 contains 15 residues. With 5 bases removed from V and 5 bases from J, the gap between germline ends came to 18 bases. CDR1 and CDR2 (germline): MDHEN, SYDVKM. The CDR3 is CASSPLQGGDTEAFF. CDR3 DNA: TGTGCCAGCAGTCCACTACAGGGTGGGGATACTGAAGCTTTCTTT. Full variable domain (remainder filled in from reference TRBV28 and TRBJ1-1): DVKVTQSSRYLVKRTGEKVFLECVQDMDHENMFWYRQDPGLGLRLIYFSYDVKMKEKGDIPEGYSVSREKKERFSLILESASTNQTSMYLCASSPLQGGDTEAFFGQGTRLTVV.

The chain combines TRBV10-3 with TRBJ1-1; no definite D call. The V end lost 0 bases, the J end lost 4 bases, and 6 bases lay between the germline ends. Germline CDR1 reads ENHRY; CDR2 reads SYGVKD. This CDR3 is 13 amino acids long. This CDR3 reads CAISESEITEAFF. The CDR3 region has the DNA TGTGCCATCAGTGAGTCGGAGATCACTGAAGCTTTCTTT.

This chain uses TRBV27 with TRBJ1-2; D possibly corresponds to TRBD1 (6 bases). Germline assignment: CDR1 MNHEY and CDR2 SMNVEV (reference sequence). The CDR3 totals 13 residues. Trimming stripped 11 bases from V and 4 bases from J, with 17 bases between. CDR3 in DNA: TGTGCCGCCTGGACAGCCCGATCCTATGGCTACACCTTC. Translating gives CAAWTARSYGYTF.

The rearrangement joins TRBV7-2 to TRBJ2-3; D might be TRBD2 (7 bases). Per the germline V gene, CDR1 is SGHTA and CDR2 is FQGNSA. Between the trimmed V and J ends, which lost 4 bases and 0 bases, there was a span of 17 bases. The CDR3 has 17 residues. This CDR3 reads CASSSTGASGSTDTQYF. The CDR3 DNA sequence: TGTGCCAGCAGCTCGACGGGGGCTAGCGGAAGCACAGATACGCAGTATTTT.

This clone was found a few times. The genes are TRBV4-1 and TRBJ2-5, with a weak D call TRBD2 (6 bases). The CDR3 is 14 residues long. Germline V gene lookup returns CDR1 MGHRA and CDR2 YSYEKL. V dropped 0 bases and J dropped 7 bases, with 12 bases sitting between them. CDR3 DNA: TGCGCCAGCAGCCAAGAAGTTAGCGGTGGGACCCAGTACTTC. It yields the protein CASSQEVSGGTQYF.

The CDR3 DNA reads TGTGCCAGCAGCCGATTACAGGGGGTAAACACAGATACGCAGTATTTT. Translated, it gives CASSRLQGVNTDTQYF. The chain is built from TRBV7-3 and TRBJ2-3; 8 bases line up with TRBD1. V lost 5 bases to trimming and J lost 2 bases; unmatched junction nucleotides: 9. The length of the CDR3 is 16 residues. The V gene's germline CDR1 is SGHTA and CDR2 FQGTGA.

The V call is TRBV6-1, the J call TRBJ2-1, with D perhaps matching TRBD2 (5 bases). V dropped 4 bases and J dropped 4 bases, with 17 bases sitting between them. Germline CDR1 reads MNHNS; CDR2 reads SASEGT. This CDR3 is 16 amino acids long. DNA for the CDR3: TGTGCCAGCAGTGGCCGTCGGGTCTCGGGATACAATGAGCAGTTCTTC. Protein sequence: CASSGRRVSGYNEQFF.

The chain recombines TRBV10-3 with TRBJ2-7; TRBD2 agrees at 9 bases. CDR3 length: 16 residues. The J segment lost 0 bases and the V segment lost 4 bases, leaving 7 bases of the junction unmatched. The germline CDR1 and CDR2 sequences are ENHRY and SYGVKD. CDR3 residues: CAISGTSVSSSYEQYF. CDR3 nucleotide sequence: TGTGCCATCAGTGGGACTAGCGTTTCCTCCTCCTACGAGCAGTACTTC.

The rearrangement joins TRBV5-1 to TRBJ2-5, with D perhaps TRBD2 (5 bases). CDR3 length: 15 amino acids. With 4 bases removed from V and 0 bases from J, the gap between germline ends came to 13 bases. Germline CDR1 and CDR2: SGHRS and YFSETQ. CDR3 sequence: CASSPTTTYQETQYF. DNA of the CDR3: TGCGCCAGCAGCCCGACGACTACCTACCAAGAGACCCAGTACTTC.

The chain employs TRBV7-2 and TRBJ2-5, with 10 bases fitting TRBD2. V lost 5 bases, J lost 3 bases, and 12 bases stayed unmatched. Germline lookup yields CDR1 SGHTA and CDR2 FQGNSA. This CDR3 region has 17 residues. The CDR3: CASSPYISGGSKETQYF. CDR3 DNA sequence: TGTGCCAGCAGCCCCTACATTAGCGGGGGGTCGAAAGAGACCCAGTACTTC.

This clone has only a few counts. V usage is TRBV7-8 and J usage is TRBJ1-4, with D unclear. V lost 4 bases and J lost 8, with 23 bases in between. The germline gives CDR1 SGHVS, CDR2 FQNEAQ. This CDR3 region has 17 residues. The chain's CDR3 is CASSSRVPGPREEKLFF. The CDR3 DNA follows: TGTGCCAGCAGCTCCCGTGTTCCGGGCCCGCGGGAGGAAAAACTGTTTTTT.

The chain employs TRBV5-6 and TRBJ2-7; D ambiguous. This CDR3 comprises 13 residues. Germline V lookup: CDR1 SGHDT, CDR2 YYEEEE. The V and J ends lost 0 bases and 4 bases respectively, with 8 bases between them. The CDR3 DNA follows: TGTGCCAGCAGCTTGGGTTCAGATTACGAGCAGTACTTC. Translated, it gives CASSLGSDYEQYF.

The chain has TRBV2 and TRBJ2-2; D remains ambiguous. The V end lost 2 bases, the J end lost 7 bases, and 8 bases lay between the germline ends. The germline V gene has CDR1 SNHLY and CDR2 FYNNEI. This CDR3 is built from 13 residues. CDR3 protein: CASSEIRSGELFF. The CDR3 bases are TGTGCCAGCAGTGAAATCCGGAGCGGGGAGCTGTTTTTT.

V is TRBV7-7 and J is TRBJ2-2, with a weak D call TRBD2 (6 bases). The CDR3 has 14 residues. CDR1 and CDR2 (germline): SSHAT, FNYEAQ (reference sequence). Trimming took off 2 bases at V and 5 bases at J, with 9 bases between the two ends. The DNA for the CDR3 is TGTGCCAGCAGCTTAAATGCGGGAACCGGGGAGCTGTTTTTT. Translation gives CASSLNAGTGELFF.

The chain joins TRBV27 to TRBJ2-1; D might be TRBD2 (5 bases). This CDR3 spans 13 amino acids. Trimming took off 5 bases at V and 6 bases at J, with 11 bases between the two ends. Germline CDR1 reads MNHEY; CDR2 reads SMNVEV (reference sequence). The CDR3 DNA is TGTGCCAGCAGTAAACTAGTGGTCAATGAGCAGTTCTTC. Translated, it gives CASSKLVVNEQFF.

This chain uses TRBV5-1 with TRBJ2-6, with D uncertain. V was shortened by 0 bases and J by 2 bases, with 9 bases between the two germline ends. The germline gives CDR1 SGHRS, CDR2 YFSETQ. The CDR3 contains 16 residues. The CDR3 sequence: CASSLVSGPGANVLTF. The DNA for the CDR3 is TGCGCCAGCAGCTTGGTGTCTGGGCCTGGGGCCAACGTCCTGACTTTC.

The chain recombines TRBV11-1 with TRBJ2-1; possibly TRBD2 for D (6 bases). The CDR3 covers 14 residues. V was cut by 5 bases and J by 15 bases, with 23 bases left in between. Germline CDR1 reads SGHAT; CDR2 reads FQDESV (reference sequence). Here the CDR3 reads CASSTNEVGGRSFF. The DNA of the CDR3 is TGTGCCAGCAGCACTAACGAGGTGGGAGGCCGTTCGTTCTTC.

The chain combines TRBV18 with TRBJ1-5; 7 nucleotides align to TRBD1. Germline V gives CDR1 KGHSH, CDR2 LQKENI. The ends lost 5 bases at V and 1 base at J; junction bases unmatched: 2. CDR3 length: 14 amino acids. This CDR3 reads CASSKGASNQPQHF. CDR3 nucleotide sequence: TGTGCCAGCTCAAAGGGGGCAAGCAATCAGCCCCAGCATTTT. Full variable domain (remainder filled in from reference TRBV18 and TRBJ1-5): NAGVMQNPRHLVRRRGQEARLRCSPMKGHSHVYWYRQLPEEGLKFMVYLQKENIIDESGMPKERFSAEFPKEGPSILRIQQVVRGDSAAYFCASSKGASNQPQHFGDGTRLSIL.

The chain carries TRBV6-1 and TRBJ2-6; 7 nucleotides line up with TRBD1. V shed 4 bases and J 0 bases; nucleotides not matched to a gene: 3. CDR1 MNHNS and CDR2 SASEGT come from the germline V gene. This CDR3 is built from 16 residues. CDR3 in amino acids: CASSGQGRSGANVLTF. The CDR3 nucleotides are TGTGCCAGCAGTGGACAGGGACGCTCTGGGGCCAACGTCCTGACTTTC.